This section outlines one T cell receptor (beta chain) sequence together with its context. V was clipped by 4 bases and J by 6 bases; unmatched bases: 9. CDR3 length equals 14 residues. Germline CDR1 reads SGHKS; CDR2 reads YYEKEE (reference sequence). These data originate in a study of T cells in Graves' hyperthyroidism and ophthalmopathy. Fresh 10 ml peripheral blood yielded PBMCs. From RNA transcripts, TCR beta CDR3 regions were amplified. First-round RT-PCR targeting the TCR CDR3 was performed with the HTBI primer set. TCRdb fed the multiplex PCR reads into MiXCR, producing one record per CDR3 protein. Of some 600,000 distinct CDR3 sequences detected, approximately 14% appear once; the ten largest clones hold approximately 5.7%.

The rearrangement uses TRBV5-5 and TRBJ2-7; TRBD1 agrees at 8 bases. The clonotype originates from a woman aged 25 to 39 with Graves' hyperthyroidism that later progressed to Graves' ophthalmopathy. Specimen: blood. The CDR3: CASSRGQEVGEQYF. The CDR3 nucleotides are TGTGCCAGCAGCCGGGGACAGGAGGTCGGCGAGCAGTACTTC.